The 20 T cell receptor beta chains below all came from one sample that was sequenced in a study of molecular identifiers for immune sequencing clone quantification. MiXCR was run by TCRdb on the PCR reads, yielding one entry per CDR3 protein. This sample has tens of thousands of distinct CDR3 sequences; 24% occur once, and the top ten carry around 0.97%. The sample consisted of naive CD8+ T cells from blood, with Jurkat cell RNA spiked in. Documented subset: FACS-sorted CD8+CD4-CCR7+CD45RA+ naive T cells. These TCRs come from a human donor in good health. Some libraries in this study had Jurkat cell RNA spiked in.

A word on this clonotype: One junction end does not reproduce the germline sequence, and a read error may be involved. This chain connects TRBV7-2 to TRBJ2-2; the D is unclear. This CDR3 has 14 amino acids. Germline V gives CDR1 SGHTA, CDR2 FQGNSA. CDR3 residues: CAREVQSNPGELFF. The CDR3 coding sequence is TGTGCCCGCGAAGTACAGTCGAACCCCGGGGAGCTGTTTTTT.

The chain employs TRBV7-2 and TRBJ2-7; TRBD1 might be the D (5 bases). The CDR3 totals 13 residues. Trimming cost V 8 bases and J 0 bases, with 11 bases left between them. Germline V gene sequence: CDR1 SGHTA, CDR2 FQGNSA. The CDR3 protein is CASRQGSSYEQYF. The CDR3 bases are TGTGCCAGCCGCCAGGGTAGCTCCTACGAGCAGTACTTC.

There are many counts of this clonotype. The V and J genes are TRBV6-5 and TRBJ2-7; D may be TRBD1 or TRBD2 (6 bases each). There are 14 residues in the CDR3. Germline V gives CDR1 MNHEY, CDR2 SVGAGI. The V gene lost 2 bases and the J gene lost 4 bases, with 12 bases spanning the gap. CDR3 in amino acids: CASSYLGAGYEQYF. CDR3 sequence (DNA): TGTGCCAGCAGTTACCTGGGGGCGGGGTACGAGCAGTACTTC.

In regard to this clonotype: This sequence may be a read error, since a much larger clone differs from it by one base. Since the CDR3 does not end with the conserved phenylalanine or tryptophan, this likely comes from a read error. The genes are TRBV5-6 and TRBJ2-1; D not certain. The germline CDR1 and CDR2 sequences are SGHDT and YYEEEE. Trimming left V 0 bases short and J 6 bases short, with 7 bases between. The CDR3 is 13 amino acids. The CDR3: CASSLDELNEQFL. The CDR3 DNA reads as TGTGCCAGCAGCTTGGATGAGCTCAATGAGCAGTTCTTA.

This clonotype came up many times. The rearrangement links TRBV9 to TRBJ2-2; D is possibly TRBD1 (6 bases). Germline loops: CDR1 SGDLS, CDR2 YYNGEE. V was pared by 4 bases and J by 6 bases, with 19 bases between. CDR3 size: 16 residues. The chain's CDR3 is CASSTVGGSVAGELFF. CDR3 coding DNA: TGTGCCAGCAGCACGGTTGGGGGCTCGGTGGCCGGGGAGCTGTTTTTT. Drawing the rest from reference TRBV9 and TRBJ2-2, the complete variable domain is DSGVTQTPKHLITATGQRVTLRCSPRSGDLSVYWYQQSLDQGLQFLIQYYNGEERAKGNILERFSAQQFPDLHSELNLSSLELGDSALYFCASSTVGGSVAGELFFGEGSRLTVL.

There are many counts of this clonotype. The chain employs TRBV5-5 and TRBJ2-1; TRBD2 matches 10 bases. The CDR3 spans 15 residues. V shed 4 bases and J 8 bases; nucleotides not matched to a gene: 9. The germline CDR1 and CDR2 sequences are SGHKS and YYEKEE (reference sequence). This CDR3 reads CASSQTSGISHEQFF. The CDR3 DNA is TGTGCCAGCAGCCAAACTAGCGGGATCTCCCATGAGCAGTTCTTC.

The chain recombines TRBV10-2 with TRBJ1-5; D possibly corresponds to TRBD1 (5 bases). The ends were cut back, 2 bases at V and 7 bases at J, with 15 bases in the middle. This CDR3 region has 15 residues. CDR1 and CDR2 (germline): WSHSY, SAAADI. The CDR3 DNA is TGCGCCAGCAGTGAGGCGGGTCCGTGGGGGCAGCCCCAGCATTTT. Translated: CASSEAGPWGQPQHF.

V usage is TRBV6-5 and J usage is TRBJ1-1, with 8 bases lining up with TRBD1. CDR1 and CDR2 (germline): MNHEY, SVGAGI. The V gene end was trimmed by 7 bases and the J gene end by 4 bases; junction bases not matched to a gene: 2. The CDR3 length is 12 residues. In DNA, the CDR3 is TGTGCCAGCAACAGGGGGGGCACTGAAGCTTTCTTT. Encoded protein: CASNRGGTEAFF.

This clonotype was counted at least ten times. The chain is built from TRBV19 and TRBJ2-1; D not certain. Germline CDR1 reads LNHDA; CDR2 reads SQIVND (reference sequence). V was trimmed by 1 base and J by 3 bases, leaving 4 bases between them. The CDR3 sequence is 13 residues long. CDR3: CASSIAGYNEQFF. Here the CDR3 DNA reads TGTGCCAGTAGTATAGCCGGCTACAATGAGCAGTTCTTC.

This clonotype has a single count. The genes are TRBV3-1 and TRBJ2-3; 10 bases map to TRBD2. The CDR3 runs to 16 residues. V shed 6 bases and J 1 base; nucleotides not matched to a gene: 7. Germline CDR1 reads LGHDT; CDR2 reads YNNKEL (reference sequence). CDR3 coding DNA: TGTGCCAGCAGGAAATCTAGCGGGAGAGGCACAGATACGCAGTATTTT. It specifies CASRKSSGRGTDTQYF.

This clonotype occurred a few times. The chain has TRBV12-5 and TRBJ1-2; D call uncertain. The V gene lost 0 bases and the J gene lost 4 bases, with 12 bases spanning the gap. The CDR3 sequence is 15 residues long. The germline V gene has CDR1 LGHNT and CDR2 FRNRAP. The CDR3 is CASGLVLVSPYGYTF. The CDR3 bases are TGTGCTAGTGGTTTGGTACTGGTCAGTCCCTATGGCTACACCTTC.

The table lists this clonotype with many counts. CDR3 region: CASSSGTSMGDEQFF. DNA of the CDR3: TGTGCCAGCAGTTCCGGGACTAGCATGGGCGATGAGCAGTTCTTC. The chain uses TRBV6-2 or TRBV6-3 and TRBJ2-1; 9 bases are a match to TRBD2. Germline V lookup: CDR1 MNHEY, CDR2 SVGEGT. The trim removed 4 bases at V and 8 bases at J, leaving 9 bases unmatched. The CDR3 is 15 residues long.

This clonotype was detected many times. The rearrangement links TRBV2 to TRBJ2-3, with a tentative D call TRBD2 (5 bases). The length of the CDR3 is 15 residues. V dropped 4 bases and J dropped 2 bases, with 13 bases sitting between them. The V gene's germline CDR1 is SNHLY and CDR2 FYNNEI. The CDR3 nucleotides are TGTGCCAGCAGTGGGGCCACCGGGAACACAGATACGCAGTATTTT. Translating gives CASSGATGNTDTQYF. The full variable domain, with the rest looked up from reference TRBV2 and TRBJ2-3, is EPEVTQTPSHQVTQMGQEVILRCVPISNHLYFYWYRQILGQKVEFLVSFYNNEISEKSEIFDDQFSVERPDGSNFTLKIRSTKLEDSAMYFCASSGATGNTDTQYFGPGTRLTVL.

In this sample, this clonotype turned up once. This may stem from a read error, because a much larger clone lies one nucleotide away. This chain joins TRBV28 and TRBJ2-2; D unclear. Germline V gene sequence: CDR1 MDHEN, CDR2 SYDVKM. The CDR3 sequence is 14 residues long. Here the CDR3 reads CASSLTPNTWELFF. CDR3 nucleotide sequence: TGTGCCAGCAGCCTGACTCCTAACACCTGGGAGCTGTTTTTT.

This clonotype showed up many times. The CDR3 DNA reads as TGCAGCGCCCAGGGGGGCGGCCTCCCAAGTACTGAAGCTTTCTTT. Amino acid sequence: CSAQGGGLPSTEAFF. V gene TRBV29-1 combines with J gene TRBJ1-1, with 7 bases identical to TRBD1. V lost 7 bases and J lost 5; bases outside the gene matches: 16. The CDR3 sequence is 15 residues long. The V gene's germline CDR1 is SQVTM and CDR2 ANQGSEA. The variable domain in full, with the rest retrieved from reference TRBV29-1 and TRBJ1-1, is SAVISQKPSRDICQRGTSLTIQCQVDSQVTMMFWYRQQPGQSLTLIATANQGSEATYESGFVIDKFPISRPNLTFSTLTVSNMSPEDSSIYLCSAQGGGLPSTEAFFGQGTRLTVV.

This clonotype was seen only a few times. This may stem from a read error, because a much larger clone lies one nucleotide away. The chain employs TRBV5-1 and TRBJ2-5, with 8 bases aligning to TRBD1. With 3 bases clipped from V and 9 bases from J, the junction kept 10 bases outside the gene matches. This CDR3 spans 14 amino acids. Germline loops: CDR1 SGHRS, CDR2 YFSETQ. The CDR3 region has the DNA TGCGCCAGCAGCTGGACAGGGTCGAGGGAGCCCCAGTACTTC. Translated: CASSWTGSREPQYF.

This clonotype occurred many times. The V and J genes are TRBV27 and TRBJ2-5, with a tentative D call TRBD2 (5 bases). CDR1 is MNHEY and CDR2 is SMNVEV in the germline V gene (reference sequence). The length of the CDR3 is 15 residues. Trimming removed 0 bases from V and 5 bases from J, with 13 bases in between. CDR3 protein: CASSLSASRRETQYF. The DNA of the CDR3 is TGTGCCAGCAGTTTATCGGCTAGCAGGAGGGAGACCCAGTACTTC.

This clonotype came up many times. V gene TRBV20-1 combines with J gene TRBJ2-3; D is possibly TRBD1 (6 bases). This CDR3 has 16 amino acids. CDR1 is DFQATT and CDR2 is SNEGSKA in the germline V gene (reference sequence). V lost 3 bases, J lost 0 bases, and 16 bases lay in between. The CDR3 protein is CSARGTLETSTDTQYF. DNA for the CDR3: TGCAGTGCTAGGGGGACACTGGAGACTAGCACAGATACGCAGTATTTT.

This clonotype was observed many times. The chain is built from TRBV20-1 and TRBJ2-7; TRBD2 might be the D (5 bases). V lost 0 bases, J lost 3 bases, and 6 bases lay in between. The CDR3 runs 12 residues. From germline, CDR1 is DFQATT and CDR2 SNEGSKA (reference sequence). The CDR3 loop reads CSARDRGYEQYF. CDR3 DNA sequence: TGCAGTGCTAGAGATCGGGGCTACGAGCAGTACTTC.

This clonotype was observed at least ten times. The J gene is TRBJ1-4, the V gene TRBV7-6; a possible D gene is TRBD1 (6 bases). The germline V gene has CDR1 SGHVS and CDR2 FNYEAQ. The CDR3 loop spans 18 amino acids. The V end was cut by 1 base, the J end by 5 bases, with 20 bases between. The CDR3 nucleotides are TGTGCCAGCAGCTTAGGAAAAGGGGGAGGGCAGTACAATGAAAAACTGTTTTTT. This translates into CASSLGKGGGQYNEKLFF.